This record covers a single T cell receptor beta chain. Its target is unknown. The CDR3 runs 14 residues. Trimming took off 1 base at V and 4 bases at J, with 10 bases between the two ends. The germline V gene has CDR1 LNHDA and CDR2 SQIVND (reference sequence). MiXCR was run by TCRdb on the reads, yielding one entry per CDR3 protein. Altogether approximately 6,000 distinct CDR3 sequences are present, 33% being singletons, with the ten largest covering about a quarter. The data are from a study of type 1 regulatory T cells. Study at large: An in vitro protocol generated T-allo10, a Tr1-enriched, alloantigen-specific CD4 T cell product.

General observations from the study: Compared with non-Tr1 cells, Tr1 cells showed a narrower TCR repertoire.

This rearrangement joins TRBV19 to TRBJ1-1; D is ambiguous. The source material was cultured type 1 regulatory T (Tr1) cells, either the whole culture or a sorted fraction (not recorded which). The TCR comes from a human donor in good health. In DNA, the CDR3 is TGTGCCAGTAGTATAGGGTCTGTCGCCACTGAAGCTTTCTTT. Its translation is CASSIGSVATEAFF. Variable domain in full (rest from reference TRBV19 and TRBJ1-1): DGGITQSPKYLFRKEGQNVTLSCEQNLNHDAMYWYRQDPGQGLRLIYYSQIVNDFQKGDIAEGYSVSREKKESFPLTVTSAQKNPTAFYLCASSIGSVATEAFFGQGTRLTVV.